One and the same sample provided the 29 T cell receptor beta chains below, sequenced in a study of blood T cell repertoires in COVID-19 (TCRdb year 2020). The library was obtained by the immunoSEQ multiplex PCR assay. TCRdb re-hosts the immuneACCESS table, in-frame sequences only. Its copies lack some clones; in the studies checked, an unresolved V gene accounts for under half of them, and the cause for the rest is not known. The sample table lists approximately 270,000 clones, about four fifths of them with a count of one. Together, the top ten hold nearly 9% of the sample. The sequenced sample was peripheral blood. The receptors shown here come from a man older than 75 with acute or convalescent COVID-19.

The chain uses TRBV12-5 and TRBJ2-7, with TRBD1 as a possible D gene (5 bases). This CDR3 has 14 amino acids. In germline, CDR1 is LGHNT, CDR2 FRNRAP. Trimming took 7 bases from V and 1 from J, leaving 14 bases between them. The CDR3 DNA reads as TGTGCTAGTGCCCTATGGGGCCGTTCCTACGAGCAGTACTTC. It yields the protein CASALWGRSYEQYF.

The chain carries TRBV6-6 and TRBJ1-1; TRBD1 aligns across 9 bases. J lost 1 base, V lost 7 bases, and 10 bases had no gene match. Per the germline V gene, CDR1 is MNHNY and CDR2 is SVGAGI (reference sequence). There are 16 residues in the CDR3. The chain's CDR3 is CASTSPPGQGNTEAFF. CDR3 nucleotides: TGTGCCAGCACCTCTCCACCGGGACAGGGGAACACTGAAGCTTTCTTT.

CDR3 nucleotide sequence: TGTGCCAGCAGCCTGAAATCGGGACTCCACACCGGGGAGCTGTTTTTT. Translated: CASSLKSGLHTGELFF. The gene calls are TRBV3-1 (or the pseudogene TRBV3-2) and TRBJ2-2; D is possibly TRBD2 (6 bases). CDR3 size: 16 residues. V was clipped by 4 bases and J by 3 bases, with 15 bases between them. Germline-derived CDR1 and CDR2 are LGHDT and YNNKEL (reference sequence).

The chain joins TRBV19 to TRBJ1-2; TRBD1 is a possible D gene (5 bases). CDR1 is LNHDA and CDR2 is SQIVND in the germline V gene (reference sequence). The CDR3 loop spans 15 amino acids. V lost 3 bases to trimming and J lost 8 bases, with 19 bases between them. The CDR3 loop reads CASSIGGELYPGYTF. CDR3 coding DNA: TGTGCCAGTAGTATCGGGGGGGAACTATACCCGGGCTACACCTTC. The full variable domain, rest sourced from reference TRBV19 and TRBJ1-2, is DGGITQSPKYLFRKEGQNVTLSCEQNLNHDAMYWYRQDPGQGLRLIYYSQIVNDFQKGDIAEGYSVSREKKESFPLTVTSAQKNPTAFYLCASSIGGELYPGYTFGSGTRLTVV.

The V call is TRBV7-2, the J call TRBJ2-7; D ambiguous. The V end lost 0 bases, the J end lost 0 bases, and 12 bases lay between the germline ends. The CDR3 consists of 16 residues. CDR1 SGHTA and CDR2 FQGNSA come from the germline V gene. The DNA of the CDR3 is TGTGCCAGCAGCTTAGCCTTCACACAAAGCTCCTACGAGCAGTACTTC. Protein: CASSLAFTQSSYEQYF.

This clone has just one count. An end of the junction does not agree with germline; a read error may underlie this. CDR3 nucleotides: TGTGCCAGCTCCCCACTAGGTGGACTAGCGGGAAACGAGCAGTACTTC. Translating it yields CASSPLGGLAGNEQYF. V and J are TRBV18 and TRBJ2-7; 12 positions match TRBD2. Germline CDR1 is KGHSH and CDR2 is LQKENI. The CDR3 spans 16 residues.

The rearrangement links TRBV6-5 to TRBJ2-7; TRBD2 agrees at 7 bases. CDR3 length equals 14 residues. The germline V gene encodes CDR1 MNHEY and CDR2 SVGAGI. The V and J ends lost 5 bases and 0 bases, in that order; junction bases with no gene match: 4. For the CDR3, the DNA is TGTGCCAGCAGTCCCGGGACTACCTCCTACGAGCAGTACTTC. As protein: CASSPGTTSYEQYF.

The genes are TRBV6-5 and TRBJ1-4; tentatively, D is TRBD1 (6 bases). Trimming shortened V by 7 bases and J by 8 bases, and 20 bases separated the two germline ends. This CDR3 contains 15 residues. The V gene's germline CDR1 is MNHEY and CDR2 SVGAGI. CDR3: CASTKGGGAVEKLFF. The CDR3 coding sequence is TGTGCCAGCACCAAGGGTGGGGGCGCGGTCGAAAAACTGTTTTTT.

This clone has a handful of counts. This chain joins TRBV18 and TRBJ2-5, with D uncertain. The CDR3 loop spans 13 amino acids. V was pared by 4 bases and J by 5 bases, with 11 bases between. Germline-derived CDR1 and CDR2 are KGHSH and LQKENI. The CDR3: CASSRRLGETQYF. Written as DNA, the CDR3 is TGTGCCAGCTCACGCCGACTCGGGGAGACCCAGTACTTC.

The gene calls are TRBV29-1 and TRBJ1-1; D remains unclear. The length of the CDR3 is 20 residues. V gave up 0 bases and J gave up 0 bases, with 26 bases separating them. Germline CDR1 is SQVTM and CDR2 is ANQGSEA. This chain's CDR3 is CSVEDRTAAPPGRLNTEAFF. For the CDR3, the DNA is TGCAGCGTTGAAGATCGTACGGCAGCGCCCCCGGGAAGGCTGAACACTGAAGCTTTCTTT.

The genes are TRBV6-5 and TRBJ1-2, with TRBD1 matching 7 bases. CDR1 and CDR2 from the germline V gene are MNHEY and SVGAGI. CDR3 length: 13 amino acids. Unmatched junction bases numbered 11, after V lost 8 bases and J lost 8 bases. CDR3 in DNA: TGTGCCAGCCAGGCAGGGGGAGTGTGGGGCTACACCTTC. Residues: CASQAGGVWGYTF.

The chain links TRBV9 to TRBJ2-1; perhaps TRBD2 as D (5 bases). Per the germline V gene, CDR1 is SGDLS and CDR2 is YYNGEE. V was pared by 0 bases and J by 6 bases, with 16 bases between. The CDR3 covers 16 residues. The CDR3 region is CASSVVKDSRANEQFF. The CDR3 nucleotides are TGTGCCAGCAGCGTAGTGAAGGACTCTAGGGCCAATGAGCAGTTCTTC.

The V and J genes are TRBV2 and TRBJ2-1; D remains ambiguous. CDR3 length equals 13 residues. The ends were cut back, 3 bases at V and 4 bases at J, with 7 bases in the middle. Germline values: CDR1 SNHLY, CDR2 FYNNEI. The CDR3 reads CASSEANYNEQFF. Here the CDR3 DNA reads TGTGCCAGCAGTGAGGCAAATTACAATGAGCAGTTCTTC.

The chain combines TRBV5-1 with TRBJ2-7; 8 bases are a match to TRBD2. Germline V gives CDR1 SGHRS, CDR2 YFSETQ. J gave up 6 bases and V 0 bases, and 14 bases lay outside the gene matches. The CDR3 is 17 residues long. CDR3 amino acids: CASSLGPGSGKEGEQYF. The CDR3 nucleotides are TGCGCCAGCAGCTTGGGGCCTGGTAGCGGGAAAGAGGGCGAGCAGTACTTC.

The DNA of the CDR3 is TGTGCCAGCAGCTTCACACCCGGGACAGGGGGTACTGAAGCTTTCTTT. Its translation is CASSFTPGTGGTEAFF. The chain couples TRBV7-9 to TRBJ1-1, with 11 nucleotides matching TRBD1. Germline-derived CDR1 and CDR2 are SEHNR and FQNEAQ (reference sequence). Trimming at V came to 3 bases and at J to 5 bases, leaving 8 bases not matched to a gene. The CDR3 runs 16 residues.

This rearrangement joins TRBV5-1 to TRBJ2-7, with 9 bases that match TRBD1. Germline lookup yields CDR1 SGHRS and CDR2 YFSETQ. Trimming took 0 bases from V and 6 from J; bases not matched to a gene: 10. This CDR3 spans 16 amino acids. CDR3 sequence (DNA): TGCGCCAGCAGCTTGGCGTTGACAGGGGGAAGAGGCGAGCAGTACTTC. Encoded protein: CASSLALTGGRGEQYF.

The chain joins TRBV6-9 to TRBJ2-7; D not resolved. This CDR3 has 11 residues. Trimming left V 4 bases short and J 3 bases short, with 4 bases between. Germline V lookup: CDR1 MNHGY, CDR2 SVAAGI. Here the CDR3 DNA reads TGTGCCAGCAGTTCTTTCTACGAGCAGTACTTC. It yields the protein CASSSFYEQYF.

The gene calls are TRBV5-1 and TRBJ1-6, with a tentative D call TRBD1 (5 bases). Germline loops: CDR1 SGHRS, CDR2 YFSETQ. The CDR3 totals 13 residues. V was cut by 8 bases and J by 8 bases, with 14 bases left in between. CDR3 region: CASGPGGDSPLHF. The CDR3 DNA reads TGCGCCAGTGGCCCCGGGGGGGATTCACCCCTCCACTTT.

CDR3 coding DNA: TGTGCCAGTAGTCCGACAGGGGCCCCGAACACTGAAGCTTTCTTT. It codes for CASSPTGAPNTEAFF. The chain carries TRBV19 and TRBJ1-1; TRBD1 matches at 8 bases. The V and J ends lost 5 bases and 1 base, in that order; junction bases with no gene match: 6. The CDR3 contains 15 residues. Germline CDR1 reads LNHDA; CDR2 reads SQIVND (reference sequence).

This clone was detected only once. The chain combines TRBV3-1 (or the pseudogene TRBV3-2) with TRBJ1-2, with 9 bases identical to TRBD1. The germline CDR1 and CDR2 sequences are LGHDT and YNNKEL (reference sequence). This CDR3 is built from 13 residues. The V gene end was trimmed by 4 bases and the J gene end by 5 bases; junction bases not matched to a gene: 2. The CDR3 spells CASSPTGGYGYTF. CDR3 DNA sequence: TGTGCCAGCAGCCCGACAGGGGGGTATGGCTACACCTTC.

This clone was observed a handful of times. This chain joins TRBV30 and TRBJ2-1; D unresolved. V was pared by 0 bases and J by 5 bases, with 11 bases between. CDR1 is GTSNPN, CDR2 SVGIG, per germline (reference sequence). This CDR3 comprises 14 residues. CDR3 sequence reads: CAWSVGRFHNEQFF. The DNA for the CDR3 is TGTGCCTGGAGTGTAGGCAGGTTCCACAATGAGCAGTTCTTC.

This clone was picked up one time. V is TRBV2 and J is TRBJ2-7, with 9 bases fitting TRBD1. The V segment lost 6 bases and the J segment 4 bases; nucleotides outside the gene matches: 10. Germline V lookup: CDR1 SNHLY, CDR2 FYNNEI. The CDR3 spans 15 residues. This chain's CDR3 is CASRNRGQGKYEQYF. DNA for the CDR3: TGTGCCAGCAGGAACCGGGGACAGGGAAAATACGAGCAGTACTTC.

CDR3 residues: CASRNLARRDEQYF. The CDR3 DNA reads as TGCGCCAGCAGGAATTTAGCGAGAAGGGACGAGCAGTACTTC. This chain joins TRBV10-2 and TRBJ2-7; a weak D match, TRBD2 (5 bases). V was clipped by 6 bases and J by 5 bases, with 17 bases between them. The CDR3 runs 14 residues. Looked up from germline, CDR1 is WSHSY and CDR2 is SAAADI.

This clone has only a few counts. CDR3 region: CASSLRGTGATEAFF. Written as DNA, the CDR3 is TGTGCCAGCAGCTTAAGAGGGACAGGGGCAACAGAAGCTTTCTTT. The chain uses TRBV7-2 and TRBJ1-1; 10 bases line up with TRBD1. The CDR3 runs 15 residues. Trimming removed 2 bases from V and 8 bases from J; junction bases left unmatched: 8. The germline V gene encodes CDR1 SGHTA and CDR2 FQGNSA.

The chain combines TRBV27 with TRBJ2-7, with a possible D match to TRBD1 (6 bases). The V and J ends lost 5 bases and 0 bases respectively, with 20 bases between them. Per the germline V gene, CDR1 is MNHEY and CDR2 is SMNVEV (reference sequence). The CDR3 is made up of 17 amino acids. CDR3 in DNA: TGTGCCAGCAGTCTCCGCAGCGACAGGCCAATCTCCTACGAGCAGTACTTC. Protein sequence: CASSLRSDRPISYEQYF.

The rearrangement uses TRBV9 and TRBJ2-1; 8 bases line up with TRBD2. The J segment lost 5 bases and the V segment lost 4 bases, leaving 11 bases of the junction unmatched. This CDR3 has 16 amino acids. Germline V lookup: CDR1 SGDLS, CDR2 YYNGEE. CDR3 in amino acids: CASSRSRKRENNEQFF. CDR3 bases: TGTGCCAGCAGCCGATCCCGAAAGCGGGAGAACAATGAGCAGTTCTTC.

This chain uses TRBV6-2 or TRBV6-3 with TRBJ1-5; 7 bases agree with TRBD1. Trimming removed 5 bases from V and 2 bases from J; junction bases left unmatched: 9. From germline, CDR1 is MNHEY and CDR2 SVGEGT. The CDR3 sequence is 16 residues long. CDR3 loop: CASSPRTGYGNQPQHF. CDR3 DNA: TGTGCCAGCAGTCCCCGGACAGGTTATGGCAATCAGCCCCAGCATTTT.

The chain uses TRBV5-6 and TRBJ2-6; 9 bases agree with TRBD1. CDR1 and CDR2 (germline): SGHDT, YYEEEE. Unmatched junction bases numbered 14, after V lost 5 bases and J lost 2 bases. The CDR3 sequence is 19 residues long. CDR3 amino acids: CASSRGPQGAMTGANVLTF. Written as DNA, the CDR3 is TGTGCCAGCAGTCGGGGGCCACAGGGGGCGATGACTGGGGCCAACGTCCTGACTTTC.

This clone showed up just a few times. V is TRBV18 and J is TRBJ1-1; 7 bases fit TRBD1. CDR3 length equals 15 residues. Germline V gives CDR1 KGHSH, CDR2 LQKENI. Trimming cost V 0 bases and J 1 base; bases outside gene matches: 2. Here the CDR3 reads CASSPPQGGNTEAFF. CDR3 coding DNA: TGTGCCAGCTCACCACCCCAGGGGGGGAACACTGAAGCTTTCTTT.